The clone carrying this TCR beta chain was counted between two and nine times. Its antigen is unidentified. TCRdb re-called the reads through MiXCR, storing one row per CDR3 protein. The top ten hold roughly 12% of the sample, which has some 900,000 distinct CDR3 sequences, less than 35% seen once. These data belong to a study of T cell repertoires in cytomegalovirus infection. In the study overall: It was recently identified HLA-C-restricted and well-studied HLA-B-restricted CMV epitopes that the study used. An indication of both CMV infection and matching HLA type came from public TCR beta signatures.

With V trimmed by 2 bases and J by 3 bases, 4 bases remained unmatched. This CDR3 spans 14 amino acids. Germline V CDR1 and CDR2: MGHRA, YSYEKL. Findings and limits, study-wide: HLA-C-restricted CMV clonotypes gave the most frequent clonotype in two of eight donors. Identification of carriers of CMV plus the relevant HLA was achieved through cumulative public TCR beta family frequency.

This sequence originates from a human donor in good health (CMV status not recorded). Some clones in this sample may be carry-over from other donors' samples. This specimen consisted of cultured CD8+ T cells from PBMCs, obtained from culture after CMV antigen stimulation. This sequence joins TRBV4-1 and TRBJ2-7, with 7 positions matching TRBD2. CDR3 DNA: TGCGCCAGCAGCCAAACGACTAGCTTCTACGAGCAGTACTTC. It translates to CASSQTTSFYEQYF.